This passage covers 17 T cell receptor beta chains from one sample sequenced in a study of OX40 agonist ivuxolimab in advanced cancers. Sequenced by immunoSEQ multiplex PCR; TCRdb stores in-frame clones only, minus some. The table has about 74,000 clones, 84% seen once. This specimen was CD4+ or CD8+ T cells sorted from blood, taken in a trial of the OX40 agonist ivuxolimab. The receptors were gathered from an adult with an advanced solid tumor such as melanoma, head and neck, liver or kidney cancer.

The chain employs TRBV5-5 and TRBJ1-3; D perhaps matches TRBD1 (5 bases). Per germline, CDR1 SGHKS and CDR2 YYEKEE (reference sequence). V was shortened by 4 bases and J by 0 bases, with 17 bases between the two germline ends. CDR3 size: 17 residues. The CDR3 region has the DNA TGTGCCAGCAGCACGACAGACCCTGGGCTCTCTGGAAACACCATATATTTT. Amino acid sequence: CASSTTDPGLSGNTIYF.

By sample share, this clone is medium-sized. The gene calls are TRBV19 and TRBJ1-1; D is possibly TRBD1 (5 bases). The germline CDR1 and CDR2 sequences are LNHDA and SQIVND (reference sequence). There are 13 residues in the CDR3. The germline V and J ends were trimmed by 5 bases and 5 bases, with 12 bases remaining between them. CDR3 sequence reads: CASSLGDVTEAFF. The CDR3 bases are TGTGCCAGTAGTCTAGGGGACGTTACTGAAGCTTTCTTT. The whole variable domain, remainder taken from reference TRBV19 and TRBJ1-1, is DGGITQSPKYLFRKEGQNVTLSCEQNLNHDAMYWYRQDPGQGLRLIYYSQIVNDFQKGDIAEGYSVSREKKESFPLTVTSAQKNPTAFYLCASSLGDVTEAFFGQGTRLTVV.

For the CDR3, the DNA is TGCGCCAGCAGCCGGGACAGGCTGAACACTGAAGCTTTCTTT. It encodes CASSRDRLNTEAFF. The chain has TRBV5-1 and TRBJ1-1, with 8 bases identical to TRBD1. V dropped 4 bases and J dropped 0; count of bases not matched to a gene: 2. The germline V gene has CDR1 SGHRS and CDR2 YFSETQ. This CDR3 region has 14 residues.

This chain uses TRBV7-3 with TRBJ2-5, with 7 bases fitting TRBD2. Germline assignment: CDR1 SGHTA and CDR2 FQGTGA. The ends lost 5 bases at V and 0 bases at J; junction bases unmatched: 3. The CDR3 is 14 amino acids. CDR3 in DNA: TGTGCCAGCAGCATTAGCGGGTACCAAGAGACCCAGTACTTC. Translation gives CASSISGYQETQYF.

This clone occurred a few times. The gene calls are TRBV28 and TRBJ2-2; possibly TRBD1 for D (5 bases). V lost 10 bases, J lost 1 base, and 10 bases lay in between. Germline values: CDR1 MDHEN, CDR2 SYDVKM. The CDR3 covers 13 residues. CDR3 region: CATSDRNTGELFF. CDR3 in DNA: TGTGCCACCTCCGACAGGAACACCGGGGAGCTGTTTTTT.

The rearrangement uses TRBV4-3 and TRBJ2-7, with TRBD1 identical over 8 bases. Germline V lookup: CDR1 LGHNA, CDR2 YSLEER. Trimming at V came to 3 bases and at J to 3 bases, leaving 4 bases not matched to a gene. The CDR3 loop spans 14 amino acids. The CDR3 DNA sequence: TGCGCCAGCAGCCACGCCGGGACAGGCTACGAGCAGTACTTC. Amino acids: CASSHAGTGYEQYF.

The rearrangement links TRBV27 to TRBJ1-2, with a weak D call TRBD1 (5 bases). Germline CDR1 is MNHEY and CDR2 is SMNVEV (reference sequence). The CDR3 is 15 residues long. The V and J ends lost 4 bases and 3 bases respectively, with 15 bases between them. Here the CDR3 DNA reads TGTGCCAGCAGTTCACCAACCGGGACGGACTATGGCTACACCTTC. Protein product: CASSSPTGTDYGYTF.

This chain links TRBV7-8 with TRBJ1-3, with D unclear. Germline values: CDR1 SGHVS, CDR2 FQNEAQ. Trimming shortened V by 4 bases and J by 4 bases, and 23 bases separated the two germline ends. The CDR3 contains 18 residues. The CDR3 DNA is TGTGCCAGCAGCTCCTCCCAACTCCGTTTCACGGGGGGAAACACCATATATTTT. This gives the protein CASSSSQLRFTGGNTIYF.

The chain uses TRBV4-1 and TRBJ1-1; TRBD1 is a possible D gene (5 bases). The V gene's germline CDR1 is MGHRA and CDR2 YSYEKL. CDR3 length: 15 residues. V dropped 1 base and J dropped 12 bases, with 21 bases sitting between them. As DNA, the CDR3 is TGCGCCAGCAGCCAAGGGGTGGGGGACCTAACGGTTACTTTCTTT. The encoded protein is CASSQGVGDLTVTFF.

The rearrangement joins TRBV10-3 to TRBJ1-1; possibly TRBD1 for D (5 bases). Trimming stripped 2 bases from V and 10 bases from J, with 17 bases between. This CDR3 is 14 amino acids long. Germline V gene lookup returns CDR1 ENHRY and CDR2 SYGVKD. In DNA, the CDR3 is TGTGCCATCAGTGAGGGACACTCCTCTGAGGTAGCTTTCTTT. Its protein is CAISEGHSSEVAFF.

The chain employs TRBV27 and TRBJ2-3; 7 bases match TRBD2. Germline CDR1 reads MNHEY; CDR2 reads SMNVEV (reference sequence). This CDR3 is 15 amino acids long. The trim removed 5 bases at V and 6 bases at J, leaving 11 bases unmatched. In DNA form, the CDR3 reads TGTGCCAGCAGTACACTAGCGCCGCTTCTGGATACGCAGTATTTT. Protein sequence: CASSTLAPLLDTQYF.

V gene TRBV18 combines with J gene TRBJ1-5; TRBD1 aligns across 9 bases. V was clipped by 5 bases and J by 7 bases; unmatched bases: 6. This CDR3 comprises 14 residues. In germline, CDR1 is KGHSH, CDR2 LQKENI. CDR3 amino acids: CASSSDRGGQPQHF. CDR3 DNA sequence: TGTGCCAGCTCATCGGACAGGGGAGGCCAGCCCCAGCATTTT.

The V call is TRBV12-5, the J call TRBJ2-1, with D possibly TRBD2 on 6 matching bases. Deletions cut 8 bases from V and 10 bases from J, with 15 bases between. The CDR3 loop spans 12 amino acids. Germline assignment: CDR1 LGHNT and CDR2 FRNRAP. DNA of the CDR3: TGTGCTAGTAGGGACTCCGCGAACGAGCAGTTCTTC. Residues: CASRDSANEQFF. The complete variable domain, with remaining parts taken from reference TRBV12-5 and TRBJ2-1, reads DARVTQTPRHKVTEMGQEVTMRCQPILGHNTVFWYRQTMMQGLELLAYFRNRAPLDDSGMPKDRFSAEMPDATLATLKIQPSEPRDSAVYFCASRDSANEQFFGPGTRLTVL.

The rearrangement uses TRBV19 and TRBJ2-7, with D tentatively TRBD2 (5 bases). CDR1 LNHDA and CDR2 SQIVND come from the germline V gene (reference sequence). This CDR3 has 15 residues. Trimming pared 3 bases from V and 4 bases from J, leaving 16 bases between. Written as DNA, the CDR3 is TGTGCCAGTAGTATCGGGGTGGGGTTCCGGTACGAGCAGTACTTC. It codes for CASSIGVGFRYEQYF.

V is TRBV5-1 and J is TRBJ2-2, with TRBD1 identical over 11 bases. Germline-derived CDR1 and CDR2 are SGHRS and YFSETQ. The CDR3 runs to 15 residues. V lost 2 bases, J lost 5 bases, and 2 bases stayed unmatched. This chain's CDR3 is CASSFRDRGTGELFF. CDR3 DNA sequence: TGCGCCAGCAGCTTCCGGGACAGGGGGACCGGGGAGCTGTTTTTT. Full variable domain (rest looked up from reference TRBV5-1 and TRBJ2-2): KAGVTQTPRYLIKTRGQQVTLSCSPISGHRSVSWYQQTPGQGLQFLFEYFSETQRNKGNFPGRFSGRQFSNSRSEMNVSTLELGDSALYLCASSFRDRGTGELFFGEGSRLTVL.

The chain carries TRBV5-1 and TRBJ2-6; the match to TRBD1 covers 8 bases. The junction had 11 bases not matched to a gene; V was cut back by 2 bases and J by 7 bases. The germline gives CDR1 SGHRS, CDR2 YFSETQ. The CDR3 spans 17 residues. The CDR3 sequence: CASSFGQGAQLANVLTF. The CDR3 DNA is TGCGCCAGCAGCTTTGGTCAGGGGGCGCAGTTAGCCAACGTCCTGACTTTC.

The chain links TRBV7-9 to TRBJ2-5, with D possibly matching TRBD1 (5 bases). The assigned J gene may be wrong: the sequence end matches TRBJ2-7 better. CDR1 is SEHNR and CDR2 is FQNEAQ in the germline V gene (reference sequence). The CDR3 spans 11 residues. CDR3 protein: CASSQTAEQYF. CDR3 coding DNA: TGTGCCAGCAGCCAGACAGCCGAGCAGTACTTC.